The rows below give T cell receptor beta chains drawn from one sample of a study of CD4 and CD8 cells across lung adenocarcinoma regions. TCRdb re-called the PCR reads through MiXCR, storing one row per CDR3 protein. Of 3,500 to 4,500 distinct CDR3 sequences in the sample, 61% were seen once. Sample: CD4+ T cells from the center of a lung tumor. These receptors all stem from a male donor with lung adenocarcinoma. The CD4 and CD8 labels of this study may be unreliable. Both conserved end residues are part of each CDR3. Each record gives: D gene, J gene, clone size, V gene, CDR3 protein, CDR3 DNA. D genes are given only for firm matches. Rows give clone size only sometimes, using once, few, many, or a class for an expanded clone.

TRBD2 | TRBJ2-1 | - | TRBV6-1 | CASSVGLAGGKNNEQFF | TGTGCCAGCAGTGTAGGACTAGCGGGAGGGAAAAACAATGAGCAGTTCTTC
- | TRBJ1-6 | medium-sized | TRBV10-1 | CASQGQLGSPLHF | TGCGCCAGCCAAGGCCAGCTGGGGTCACCCCTCCACTTT
- | TRBJ1-1 | few | TRBV6-1 | CASSERALNTEAFF | TGTGCCAGCAGTGAAAGAGCGCTGAACACTGAAGCTTTCTTT
TRBD1 | TRBJ1-6 | - | TRBV6-4 | CASNRGLVGNSPLHF | TGTGCCAGCAACAGGGGGCTAGTCGGTAATTCACCCCTCCACTTT
- | TRBJ2-5 | - | TRBV11-2 | CASSLAPGSGETQYF | TGTGCCAGCAGCTTAGCCCCAGGGAGTGGAGAGACCCAGTACTTC
- | TRBJ2-1 | - | TRBV3-1 | CVSSQKQASERSYNEQFF | TGTGTCAGCAGCCAAAAACAGGCTAGCGAGCGCTCCTACAATGAGCAGTTCTTC
- | TRBJ2-7 | - | TRBV6-1 | CASSAQAGPNTQYF | TGTGCCAGCAGTGCTCAGGCCGGCCCAAATACGCAGTACTTC
- | TRBJ2-3 | - | TRBV27 | CGGSLGCYTNTQYF | TGTGGCGGCTCGCTGGGGTGTTACACAAATACGCAGTATTTT
- | TRBJ2-5 | - | TRBV6-1 | CASSPRLETQYF | TGTGCCAGCAGTCCTAGACTGGAGACCCAGTACTTC
TRBD1 | TRBJ1-1 | - | TRBV6-1 | CASLGQGVLRAFF | TGTGCCAGCTTGGGACAGGGAGTCCTAAGAGCTTTCTTT
- | TRBJ1-6 | few | TRBV6-5 | CASSYRGHNSPLHF | TGTGCCAGCAGTTACAGGGGACATAATTCACCCCTCCACTTT
- | TRBJ2-5 | few | TRBV12-3/TRBV12-4 | CASSLWGQETQYF | TGTGCCAGCAGTTTATGGGGGCAAGAGACCCAGTACTTC
TRBD2 | TRBJ2-7 | once | TRBV6-1 | CASSETSGTYEQYF | TGTGCCAGCAGTGAGACGAGCGGGACCTACGAGCAGTACTTC
- | TRBJ1-1 | large | TRBV6-1 | CASSRGFETEAFF | TGTGCCAGCAGTCGAGGGTTTGAGACTGAAGCTTTCTTT
- | TRBJ2-1 | - | TRBV6-1 | CASSDFDNEQFF | TGTGCCAGCAGTGACTTCGACAATGAGCAGTTCTTC
TRBD1 | TRBJ2-5 | - | TRBV6-1 | CASSAGTGGRETQYF | TGTGCCAGCAGTGCCGGGACAGGGGGCCGGGAGACCCAGTACTTC
TRBD2 | TRBJ2-3 | few | TRBV12-3/TRBV12-4 | CASSYGLAGESTDTQYF | TGTGCCAGCAGTTACGGACTAGCGGGGGAGAGCACAGATACGCAGTATTTT
TRBD2 | TRBJ2-1 | - | TRBV12-3/TRBV12-4 | CASSFGTSGRDNEQFF | TGTGCCAGCAGTTTCGGGACTAGCGGGAGGGACAATGAGCAGTTCTTC
TRBD2 | TRBJ2-7 | - | TRBV7-2 | CASSSGTSGSRSYEQYF | TGTGCCAGCAGCTCAGGGACTAGCGGGAGTCGCTCCTACGAGCAGTACTTC
- | TRBJ2-5 | - | TRBV6-1 | CASTRDLFETQYF | TGTGCCAGCACCCGGGACCTCTTCGAGACCCAGTACTTC
TRBD2 | TRBJ2-7 | - | TRBV12-3/TRBV12-4 | CASSPVAGEAREQYF | TGTGCCAGCAGTCCTGTAGCGGGAGAGGCTAGGGAGCAGTACTTC
- | TRBJ2-2 | once | TRBV6-1 | CASSRLGTGNTGELFF | TGTGCCAGCAGCCGCCTCGGGACGGGCAACACCGGGGAGCTGTTTTTT
TRBD1 | TRBJ2-5 | - | TRBV25-1 | CASRGAGGGARETQYF | TGTGCCAGCAGGGGGGCAGGGGGCGGGGCTAGAGAGACGCAGTATTTC
TRBD2 | TRBJ2-1 | - | TRBV10-3 | CAIGTSGRVSNSEQFF | TGTGCCATCGGGACTAGCGGGAGGGTTAGCAATAGTGAGCAGTTCTTC
TRBD1 | TRBJ2-3 | - | TRBV11-2 | CASRNTGGQGGTQYF | TGTGCCAGCAGAAACACAGGGGGCCAGGGGGGTACGCAGTATTTT
TRBD2 | TRBJ2-5 | few | TRBV11-2 | CASSPGTSGETQYF | TGTGCCAGCAGCCCAGGGACTAGCGGAGAGACCCAGTACTTC
TRBD2 | TRBJ2-5 | - | TRBV20-1 | CSATPRLAGGGETQYF | TGCAGTGCTACGCCCCGGCTAGCGGGAGGGGGTGAGACCCAGTACTTC
- | TRBJ2-1 | - | TRBV5-4 | CASSVGFGNEQFF | TGTGCCAGCAGCGTAGGCTTCGGCAATGAGCAGTTCTTC
- | TRBJ2-4 | - | TRBV6-5 | CASSSSGLGYSIEQYF | -
- | TRBJ2-1 | - | TRBV6-1 | CASRVSIVNNEQFF | TGTGCCAGCAGAGTGAGCATCGTAAACAATGAGCAGTTCTTC
TRBD2 | TRBJ2-7 | few | TRBV6-1 | CASKPGWGGSYEQYF | TGTGCCAGCAAGCCAGGTTGGGGGGGCTCCTACGAGCAGTACTTC
- | TRBJ2-1 | - | TRBV6-1 | CASMWRFSGAYVQNF | TGTGCCAGCATGTGGCGGTTTTCTGGGGCCTACGTCCAGAACTTC
TRBD2 | TRBJ2-5 | - | TRBV6-5 | CASSYQWIAGGKGETQYF | TGTGCCAGCAGCTACCAGTGGATAGCGGGGGGGAAGGGAGAGACCCAGTACTTC
- | TRBJ2-2 | - | TRBV9 | CASSYGGDNNELFF | TGTGCCAGCAGCTACGGAGGGGACAACAATGAGCTGTTTTTT
- | TRBJ2-1 | - | TRBV27 | CASNGFNSYNEQFF | TGTGCCAGCAACGGATTCAACTCCTACAATGAGCAGTTCTTC
TRBD2 | TRBJ2-2 | - | TRBV27 | CASSPFTSGRTGELFF | TGTGCCAGCAGCCCCTTTACTAGCGGGAGAACCGGGGAGCTGTTTTTT
- | TRBJ2-2 | - | TRBV12-3/TRBV12-4 | CASSFSGKHTGELYF | TGTGCCAGCAGTTTTTCCGGCAAACACACCGGGGAGCTGTATTTT
- | TRBJ2-1 | medium-sized | TRBV14 | CASSQGAQAGYNEQFF | TGTGCCAGCAGCCAAGGGGCCCAAGCGGGTTACAATGAGCAGTTCTTC
TRBD2 | TRBJ2-1 | - | TRBV12-3/TRBV12-4 | CASTIAGVGQFF | TGTGCCAGCACTATAGCGGGGGTGGGGCAGTTCTTC
TRBD2 | TRBJ2-1 | few | TRBV10-2 | CASSDEGRGEYF | TGCGCCAGCAGTGACGAGGGGAGGGGAGAGTACTTC
TRBD2 | TRBJ2-1 | - | TRBV11-3 | CASSLPQAGGLGNEQFF | TGTGCCAGCAGCTTACCCCAAGCGGGAGGTCTAGGAAATGAGCAGTTCTTC
- | TRBJ2-3 | few | TRBV11-2 | CASSFGVDPSTDTQYF | TGTGCCAGCAGCTTTGGGGTCGACCCGAGCACAGATACGCAGTATTTT
TRBD1 | TRBJ1-1 | - | TRBV5-5 | CASAQGEKFEAFF | TGTGCCAGTGCCCAGGGGGAAAAATTTGAAGCTTTCTTT
- | TRBJ2-4 | - | TRBV7-9 | CASSVGALAKNIQYF | TGTGCCAGCAGCGTGGGGGCCCTAGCCAAAAACATTCAGTACTTC
- | TRBJ1-2 | - | TRBV5-1 | CASSRDGGLANYGYTF | TGCGCCAGCAGCCGGGACGGGGGCCTGGCTAACTATGGCTACACCTTC
TRBD2 | TRBJ2-2 | - | TRBV6-5 | CASSYRAGTSGSNTGELFF | TGTGCCAGCAGTTACCGTGCTGGGACTAGCGGGTCGAACACCGGGGAGCTGTTTTTT
TRBD1 | TRBJ1-1 | few | TRBV6-5 | CASSYSWSGGTEAFF | TGTGCCAGCAGTTACTCGTGGTCAGGGGGAACTGAAGCTTTCTTT
TRBD2 | TRBJ2-5 | - | TRBV6-1 | CASKGRTSATRGEETQYF | TGTGCCAGCAAAGGCCGGACTAGCGCCACACGCGGAGAAGAGACCCAGTACTTC
- | TRBJ2-7 | - | TRBV11-2 | CASSLTVGIHEQYF | TGTGCCAGCAGCTTAACAGTGGGTATCCACGAGCAGTACTTC
- | TRBJ1-6 | large | TRBV6-5 | CASSYTTGTDSPLHF | TGTGCCAGCAGTTACACAACAGGGACGGATTCACCCCTCCACTTT